Given below is one T cell receptor (beta chain) in context. This clonotype was seen many times. The antigen it binds to is not known. Base qualities are not recorded, but no much larger clone differs from it by a single base. This entry comes from a study of T cells after yellow fever vaccination (dated by TCRdb to the late 2010s). About the investigation overall: The SMART-Seq v4 Ultra Low Input RNA kit was used to prepare libraries from fractions with low cell numbers. Bulk TCR alpha and beta repertoires were sequenced longitudinally to track T-cell clones before and after primary and booster YFV17D yellow fever vaccination. Two healthy male donors, one aged 18 to 30 and one aged 30 to 40 years, made up the cohort. Bulk PBMC replicates and cell subsets were isolated from blood drawn at multiple timepoints before and after both primary and secondary immunization. General findings and caveats noted by the study authors: A small fraction of clonotypes showed up in both the CD4 and CD8 compartments, probably as a result of convergent recombination. After the booster, most clones that had expanded after primary vaccination were detected again (roughly 96% of CD4 and 88% of CD8), suggesting broad maintenance of memory. Because the study included only a couple of donors, the extent to which the findings can be generalized is limited. Computational filtering was required because FACS-sorted repertoires could contain abundant contaminating clonotypes from the bulk population. The secondary T-cell response was found to be weaker but faster than the primary response, with a peak reached on day 5 rather than on day 15.

The treatment or condition label, read with the paper, signifies: live attenuated yellow fever vaccine strain. At every blood-draw timepoint, two biological replicates of bulk PBMCs were collected. PBMCs were isolated from peripheral blood using a standard Ficoll-Paque protocol. RNA was extracted with TriZol from bulk PBMCs, CD4 and CD8 fractions, and dextramer-positive and dextramer-negative fractions. From V the trimming removes 4 bases and from J it removes 1 base, while the gene matches leave 5 bases of the junction unaccounted for. The CDR3 covers 16 residues, taking in both the cysteine and the phenylalanine. CDR3 DNA only is kept here, 48 bases in frame from base 1. In the germline V gene, CDR1 corresponds to ENHRY and CDR2 to SYGVKD. TCR cDNA was synthesized by 5'RACE template switching, through which a universal primer site and unique molecular identifiers were introduced. cDNA synthesis was primed from both the TCR alpha and TCR beta constant segments. Library amplification used two PCR steps, and the second PCR step added sample barcodes and sequencing adapters. Sequencing of libraries was performed on Illumina HiSeq 2500 (2x100 bp) or NovaSeq (2x150 bp). The study's processing was this. MIGEC was used to demultiplex reads and collapse the reads into UMI consensus sequences, and MiXCR was used for V(D)J alignment. Vaccine-responding clonotypes were defined with edgeR using replicate PBMC samples, requiring FDR below 0.01 and a log2 fold change above 5 up to day 15. Each bulk clonotype was labeled CD4 or CD8 based on which sequenced repertoire, CD4 or CD8, contained the clonotype at higher abundance. The raw public reads went through TCRdb reprocessing: fastp at Q25, MiXCR clone calling, in-frame beta chains kept. Under each unique CDR3 protein, matching rows form one entry showing the most common genes and DNA. These V and J calls are TCRdb output, not the study's own analysis. This sample has hundreds of thousands of distinct CDR3 sequences in its table, and around 12% of those were observed once. Of the sample, about 15% falls within the top ten clones.

Sequences were derived from PBMCs, sampled on the day of the yellow fever booster vaccination. Recombination connected TRBV10-3 to TRBJ1-1; 11 bases in the junction line up with TRBD1. This TCR was recovered from a man aged 30-40 years who received the YFV17D yellow fever vaccine. The CDR3 amino acid sequence is: CAISAGQGVRNTEAFF. The bases are TGTGCCATCAGTGCGGGACAGGGGGTTCGGAACACTGAAGCTTTCTTT.